Listed here is a single T cell receptor beta chain. One end of the junction fails to match germline, which may point to a read error. This specimen belongs to a study of blood T cell repertoires in COVID-19. Study information: The United States, Italy and Spain were the sources of the acute and convalescent COVID-19 samples. PBMCs, B-cell-depleted T cells, or T cells provided the cDNA or gDNA that made up the material.

Germline CDR1 is ENHRY and CDR2 is SYGVKD. This CDR3 contains 15 residues. Per the study methods: From reference gene primer amplification, estimates of nucleated cell counts were derived. Repertoires were generated with immunoSEQ multiplex PCR, while TCRdb's copy carries only in-frame clones and drops some. From that table come the V and J calls and clone size; the DNA was used to work out D and trimming. Of tens of thousands of clones in the sample, approximately 84% were seen once. The sequence came from a woman in her 70s in a cohort sampled during active COVID-19. The chain links TRBV10-3 to TRBJ2-7, with 10 bases identical to TRBD2. Sequencing was carried out using peripheral blood. CDR3 residues: CAIGLAGGLSYEQYF. The CDR3 nucleotides are TGTGCCATCGGGTTAGCGGGAGGTCTCTCCTATGAGCAGTACTTC.